This TCR beta chain was retrieved from a study of T-cell reconstitution after alpha-beta-depleted transplantation in children. The CDR3 covers 13 residues. The V gene's germline CDR1 is MNHNS and CDR2 SASEGT. Between the trimmed V and J ends, which lost 2 bases and 3 bases, there was a span of 5 bases. The table lists this clonotype with many counts. The TCRbeta library incorporated unique molecular identifiers. TCRdb re-derived calls from the PCR reads in MiXCR, one entry per CDR3 protein. Counted here are about 91,000 distinct CDR3 sequences, roughly 8.8% occurring once; the ten biggest clones make up 6.9%.

The receptor was isolated from a human donor who donated a stem cell graft to a child with congenital amegakaryocytic thrombocytopenia. This chain connects TRBV6-1 to TRBJ1-5; D is undetermined. The specimen comprised PBMCs from the stem cell graft donor, sampled from the stem cell graft. The CDR3 is CASSEQVNQPQHF. For the CDR3, the DNA is TGTGCCAGCAGTGAACAGGTCAATCAGCCCCAGCATTTT.